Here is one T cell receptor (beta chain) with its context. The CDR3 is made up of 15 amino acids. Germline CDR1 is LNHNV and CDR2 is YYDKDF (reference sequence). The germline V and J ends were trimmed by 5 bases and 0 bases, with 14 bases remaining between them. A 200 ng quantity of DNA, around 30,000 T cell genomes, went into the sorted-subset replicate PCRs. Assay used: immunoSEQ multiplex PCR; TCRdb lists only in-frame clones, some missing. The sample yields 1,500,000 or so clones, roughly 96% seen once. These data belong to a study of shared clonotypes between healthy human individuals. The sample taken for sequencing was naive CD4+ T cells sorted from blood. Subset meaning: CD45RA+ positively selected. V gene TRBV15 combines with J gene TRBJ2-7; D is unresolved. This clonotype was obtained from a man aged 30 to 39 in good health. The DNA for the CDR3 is TGTGCCACCAGCTCCCGAGCACGGAGCTCCTACGAGCAGTACTTC. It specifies CATSSRARSSYEQYF. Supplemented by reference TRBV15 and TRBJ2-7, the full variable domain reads DAMVIQNPRYQVTQFGKPVTLSCSQTLNHNVMYWYQQKSSQAPKLLFHYYDKDFNNEADTPDNFQSRRPNTSFCFLDIRSPGLGDTAMYLCATSSRARSSYEQYFGPGTRLTVT.